This note documents a single T cell receptor beta chain sequence. What it binds is not known. This sample stems from a study of beta chain features in type 1 diabetes. Overall study results and limits: Relative to healthy donors, patients appeared to have naive, central memory and Treg TCRB repertoires that were more similar.

Reverse transcribing all isolated RNA meant expressed TCRB transcripts were sequenced. Generated by immunoSEQ multiplex PCR, the TCRdb table keeps only in-frame clones and is missing some. The sample carries 400,000 to 450,000 clones, approximately 15% recorded once. Each population that was sorted was more than 98% pure. Material: naive CD4+ T cells from blood. This TCR came from a man aged 30-40 years in good health.

CDR3: CASSAGTGWANEKLFF. The CDR3 DNA is TGCGCCAGCAGCGCCGGGACAGGGTGGGCTAATGAAAAACTGTTTTTT. The V gene is TRBV5-1, the J gene TRBJ1-4, with TRBD1 matching over 9 bases. Germline V CDR1 and CDR2: SGHRS, YFSETQ. V lost 4 bases, J lost 3 bases, and 7 bases stayed unmatched. This CDR3 spans 16 amino acids.